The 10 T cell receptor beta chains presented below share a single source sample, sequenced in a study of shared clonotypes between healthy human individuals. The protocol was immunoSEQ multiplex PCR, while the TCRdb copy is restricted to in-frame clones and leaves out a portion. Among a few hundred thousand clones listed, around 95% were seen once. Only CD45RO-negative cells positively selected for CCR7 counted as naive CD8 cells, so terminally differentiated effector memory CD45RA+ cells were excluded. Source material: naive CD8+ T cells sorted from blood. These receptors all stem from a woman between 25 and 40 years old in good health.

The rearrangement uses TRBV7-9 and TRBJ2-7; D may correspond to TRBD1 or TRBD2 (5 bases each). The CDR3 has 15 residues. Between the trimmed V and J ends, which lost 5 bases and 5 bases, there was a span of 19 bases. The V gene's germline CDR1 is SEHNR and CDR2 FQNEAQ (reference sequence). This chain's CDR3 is CASSPVGGGRDEQYF. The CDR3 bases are TGTGCCAGCAGCCCCGTTGGTGGGGGTAGGGACGAGCAGTACTTC.

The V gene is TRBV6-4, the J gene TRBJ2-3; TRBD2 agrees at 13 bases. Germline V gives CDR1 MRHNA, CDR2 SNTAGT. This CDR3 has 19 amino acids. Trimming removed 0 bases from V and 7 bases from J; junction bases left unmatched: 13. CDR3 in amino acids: CASSDSKGLAGAWAYTQYF. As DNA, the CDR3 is TGTGCCAGCAGTGACTCGAAAGGACTAGCGGGAGCTTGGGCATATACGCAGTATTTT.

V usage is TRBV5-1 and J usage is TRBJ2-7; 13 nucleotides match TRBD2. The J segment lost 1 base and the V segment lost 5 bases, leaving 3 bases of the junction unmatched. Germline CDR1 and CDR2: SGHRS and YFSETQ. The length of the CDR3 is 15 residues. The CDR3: CASRLGLAGSYEQYF. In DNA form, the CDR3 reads TGCGCCAGCAGGCTGGGACTAGCGGGATCCTACGAGCAGTACTTC.

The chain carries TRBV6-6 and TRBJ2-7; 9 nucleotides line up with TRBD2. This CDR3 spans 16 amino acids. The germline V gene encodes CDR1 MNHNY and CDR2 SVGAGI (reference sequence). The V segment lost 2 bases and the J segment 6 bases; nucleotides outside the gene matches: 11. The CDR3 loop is CASSYGRASGIPEQYF. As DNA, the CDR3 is TGTGCCAGCAGTTACGGGCGGGCTAGCGGGATTCCCGAGCAGTACTTC.

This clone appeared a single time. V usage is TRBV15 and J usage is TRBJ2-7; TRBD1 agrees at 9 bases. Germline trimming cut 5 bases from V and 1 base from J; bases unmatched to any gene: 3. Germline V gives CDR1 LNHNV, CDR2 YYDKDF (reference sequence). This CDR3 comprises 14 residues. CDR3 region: CATSPGTGSYEQYF. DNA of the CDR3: TGTGCCACCAGCCCCGGGACAGGGTCCTACGAGCAGTACTTC.

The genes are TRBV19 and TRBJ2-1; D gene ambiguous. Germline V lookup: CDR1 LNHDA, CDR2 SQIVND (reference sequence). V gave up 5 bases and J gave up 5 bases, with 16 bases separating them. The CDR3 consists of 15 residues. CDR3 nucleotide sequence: TGTGCCAGTAGTGGCAGCGAACCTGGGGACAATGAGCAGTTCTTC. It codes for CASSGSEPGDNEQFF.

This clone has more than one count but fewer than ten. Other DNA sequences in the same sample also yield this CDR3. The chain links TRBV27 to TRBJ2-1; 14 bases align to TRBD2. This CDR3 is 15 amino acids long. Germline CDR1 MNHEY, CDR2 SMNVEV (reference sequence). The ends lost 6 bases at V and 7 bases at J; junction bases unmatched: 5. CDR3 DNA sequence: TGTGCCAGCAGCCCAGGGACTAGCGGGAGAAATGAGCAGTTCTTC. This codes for CASSPGTSGRNEQFF.

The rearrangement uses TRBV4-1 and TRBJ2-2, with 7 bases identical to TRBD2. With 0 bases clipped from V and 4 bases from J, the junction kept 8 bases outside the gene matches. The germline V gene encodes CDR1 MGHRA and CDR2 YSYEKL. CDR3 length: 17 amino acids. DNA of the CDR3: TGCGCCAGCAGCCAAGATCGAAGAGCGGGACCCACCGGGGAGCTGTTTTTT. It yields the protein CASSQDRRAGPTGELFF.

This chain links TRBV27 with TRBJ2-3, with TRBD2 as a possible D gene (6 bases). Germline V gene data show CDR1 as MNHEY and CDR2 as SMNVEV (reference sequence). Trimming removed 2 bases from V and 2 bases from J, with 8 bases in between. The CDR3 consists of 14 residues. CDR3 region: CASSLTGATDTQYF. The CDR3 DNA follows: TGTGCCAGCAGTTTAACGGGAGCCACAGATACGCAGTATTTT.

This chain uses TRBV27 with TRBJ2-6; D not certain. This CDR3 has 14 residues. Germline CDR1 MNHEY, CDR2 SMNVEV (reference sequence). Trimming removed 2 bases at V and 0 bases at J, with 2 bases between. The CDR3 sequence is CASSLASGANVLTF. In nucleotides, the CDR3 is TGTGCCAGCAGTTTAGCCTCTGGGGCCAACGTCCTGACTTTC.